This T cell receptor beta chain was captured in a study of technical replicates of blood from several donors. The CDR3 runs 15 residues. Germline assignment: CDR1 SGDLS and CDR2 YYNGEE. Trimming cost V 0 bases and J 10 bases, with 14 bases left between them. Some clones are missing from TCRdb's copy, which holds only in-frame ones; the method was immunoSEQ multiplex PCR. The sample holds 65,000 to 95,000 clones; approximately 83% are singletons and the top ten take around 4.8%. Sequences were obtained from PBMCs. This clonotype was sampled from a human donor in good health. Some clones in this sample may be carry-over from other donors' samples. V usage is TRBV9 and J usage is TRBJ1-6; unclear D gene. The CDR3 spells CASSVGLPTNSPLHF. CDR3 in DNA: TGTGCCAGCAGCGTAGGCCTTCCCACAAACTCACCCCTCCACTTT.